The clone carrying this T cell receptor beta chain has ten or more counts. The data are from a study of naive and memory T cell subsets. CD45RA-CD27- cells were effector memory; CD45RA+CD27- cells were EMRA. Per germline, CDR1 SEHNR and CDR2 FQNEAQ (reference sequence). Trimming took off 6 bases at V and 6 bases at J, with 8 bases between the two ends. The CDR3 contains 11 residues. Two oligonucleotides, mixed equimolar, formed the beta constant-region primer covering TRBC1 and TRBC2. Ligated cDNA was amplified by four rounds of PCR with nested alpha and beta constant-region primers and SP2. TCRdb used MiXCR to reprocess the UMI-ligation and nested PCR reads, holding one entry per CDR3 protein. The table records about 34,000 distinct CDR3 sequences, under 20% of them present only once.

The chain is built from TRBV7-9 and TRBJ1-1; D unclear. The sequencing sample was made of effector memory CD4+ T cells from blood. Documented subset: effector memory, CD45RA- CD27-. The source is a human donor in good health. The CDR3 region is CASSRTSEAFF. CDR3 DNA sequence: TGTGCCAGCAGTCGGACCTCTGAAGCTTTCTTT.